These 9 T cell receptor beta chains came from one sample sequenced in a study of blood T cell repertoires in COVID-19. TCRdb's copy holds only in-frame clones and misses some; the assay was immunoSEQ multiplex PCR. Among around 61,000 clones, around 86% were seen once, and the ten largest hold under 4%. The sequenced sample was peripheral blood. The receptors shown here come from a man between 45 and 60 years old with active COVID-19.

V and J are TRBV29-1 and TRBJ1-2; 8 positions agree with TRBD1. The CDR3 contains 12 residues. The V and J ends lost 3 bases and 3 bases, in that order; junction bases with no gene match: 0. Germline lookup yields CDR1 SQVTM and CDR2 ANQGSEA. CDR3 bases: TGCAGCGTTGAGGACAGGGACTATGGCTACACCTTC. Amino acids: CSVEDRDYGYTF. The full variable domain, its missing parts supplied by reference TRBV29-1 and TRBJ1-2, is SAVISQKPSRDICQRGTSLTIQCQVDSQVTMMFWYRQQPGQSLTLIATANQGSEATYESGFVIDKFPISRPNLTFSTLTVSNMSPEDSSIYLCSVEDRDYGYTFGSGTRLTVV.

The chain's CDR3 is CASSSSGVYTGELFF. Written as DNA, the CDR3 is TGTGCCAGCAGCTCCTCCGGGGTATACACCGGGGAGCTGTTTTTT. The chain couples TRBV7-2 to TRBJ2-2; TRBD2 is a possible D gene (5 bases). The V gene lost 4 bases and the J gene lost 3 bases, with 12 bases spanning the gap. CDR1 is SGHTA, CDR2 FQGNSA, per germline. There are 15 residues in the CDR3.

The sample holds a few counts of this clone. The rearrangement joins TRBV27 to TRBJ1-1; 8 bases fit TRBD1. CDR3 length: 14 residues. V was pared by 6 bases and J by 0 bases, with 3 bases of the junction left unmatched. Germline CDR1 and CDR2: MNHEY and SMNVEV (reference sequence). The CDR3 reads CASRLGQVNTEAFF. The DNA of the CDR3 is TGTGCCAGCAGGTTGGGACAGGTGAACACTGAAGCTTTCTTT.

The V gene is TRBV6-5, the J gene TRBJ1-2; TRBD1 matches 7 bases. Germline V lookup: CDR1 MNHEY, CDR2 SVGAGI. This CDR3 has 12 residues. The V segment lost 5 bases and the J segment 8 bases; nucleotides outside the gene matches: 5. CDR3 sequence (DNA): TGTGCCAGCAGTCGAACAGGGGCAGGCTACACCTTC. Protein product: CASSRTGAGYTF.

V and J are TRBV3-1 (or the pseudogene TRBV3-2) and TRBJ1-6; D is undetermined. Germline values: CDR1 LGHDT, CDR2 YNNKEL (reference sequence). The V and J ends lost 0 bases and 7 bases respectively, with 10 bases between them. The CDR3 extends over 15 amino acids. The CDR3 region is CASSQDEGQNSPLHF. Written as DNA, the CDR3 is TGTGCCAGCAGCCAAGATGAGGGCCAAAATTCACCCCTCCACTTT.

V and J are TRBV27 and TRBJ2-7; tentatively, D is TRBD2 (5 bases). V dropped 6 bases and J dropped 2 bases, with 17 bases sitting between them. This CDR3 contains 15 residues. CDR1 MNHEY and CDR2 SMNVEV come from the germline V gene (reference sequence). CDR3 bases: TGTGCCAGCAGCTTGGAGGCGTGGTCGACCTACGAGCAGTACTTC. It translates to CASSLEAWSTYEQYF.

V usage is TRBV6-2 or TRBV6-3 and J usage is TRBJ2-7; 7 bases match TRBD1. Germline trimming cut 3 bases from V and 2 bases from J; bases unmatched to any gene: 4. This CDR3 contains 14 residues. Germline CDR1 is MNHEY and CDR2 is SVGEGT. The CDR3 nucleotides read TGTGCCAGCAGTTATTCGACAGGGACCTACGAGCAGTACTTC. Encoded protein: CASSYSTGTYEQYF.

The chain carries TRBV27 and TRBJ1-6; 10 bases match TRBD1. Germline trimming cut 7 bases from V and 11 bases from J; bases unmatched to any gene: 11. CDR1 is MNHEY and CDR2 is SMNVEV in the germline V gene (reference sequence). This CDR3 spans 15 amino acids. CDR3 residues: CASIRRQGALTPLHF. The CDR3 nucleotides are TGTGCCAGCATCCGAAGACAGGGGGCCCTTACACCCCTCCACTTT.

The chain employs TRBV28 and TRBJ2-3, with D uncertain. Trimming pared 1 base from V and 0 bases from J, leaving 2 bases between. Germline lookup yields CDR1 MDHEN and CDR2 SYDVKM. The CDR3 runs to 13 residues. The CDR3, as DNA: TGTGCCAGCAGTTTATCTAGCACAGATACGCAGTATTTT. Encoded protein: CASSLSSTDTQYF.